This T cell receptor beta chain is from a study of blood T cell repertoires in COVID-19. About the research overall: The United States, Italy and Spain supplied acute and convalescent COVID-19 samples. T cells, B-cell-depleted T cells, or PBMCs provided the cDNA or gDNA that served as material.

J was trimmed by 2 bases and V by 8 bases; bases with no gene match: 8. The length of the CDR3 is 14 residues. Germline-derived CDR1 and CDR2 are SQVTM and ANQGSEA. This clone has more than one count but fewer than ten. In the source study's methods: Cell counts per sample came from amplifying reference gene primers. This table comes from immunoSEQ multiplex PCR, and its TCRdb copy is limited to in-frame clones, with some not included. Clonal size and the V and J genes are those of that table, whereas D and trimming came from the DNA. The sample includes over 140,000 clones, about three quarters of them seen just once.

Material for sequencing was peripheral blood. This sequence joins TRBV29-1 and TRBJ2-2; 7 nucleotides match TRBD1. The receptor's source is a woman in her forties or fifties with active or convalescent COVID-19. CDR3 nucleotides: TGCAGCTTTACCGGGACAGTTAACACCGGGGAGCTGTTTTTT. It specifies CSFTGTVNTGELFF.